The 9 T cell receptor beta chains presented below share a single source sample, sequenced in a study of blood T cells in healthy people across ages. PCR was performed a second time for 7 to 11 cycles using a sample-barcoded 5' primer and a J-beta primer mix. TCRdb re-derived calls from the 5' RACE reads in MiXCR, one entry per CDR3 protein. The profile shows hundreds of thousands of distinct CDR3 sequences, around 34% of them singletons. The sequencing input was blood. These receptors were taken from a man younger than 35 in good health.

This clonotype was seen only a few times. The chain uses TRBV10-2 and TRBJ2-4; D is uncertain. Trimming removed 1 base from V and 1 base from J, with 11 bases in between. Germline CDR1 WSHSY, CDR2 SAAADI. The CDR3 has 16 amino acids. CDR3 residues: CASSEFWIWAKNIQYF. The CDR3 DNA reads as TGCGCCAGCAGTGAGTTTTGGATTTGGGCCAAAAACATTCAGTACTTC.

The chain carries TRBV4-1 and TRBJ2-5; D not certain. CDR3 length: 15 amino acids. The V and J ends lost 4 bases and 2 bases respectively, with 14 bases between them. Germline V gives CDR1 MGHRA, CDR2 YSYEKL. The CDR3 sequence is CASSPSLGSQETQYF. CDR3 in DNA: TGCGCCAGCAGCCCCAGCCTGGGGTCTCAAGAGACCCAGTACTTC.

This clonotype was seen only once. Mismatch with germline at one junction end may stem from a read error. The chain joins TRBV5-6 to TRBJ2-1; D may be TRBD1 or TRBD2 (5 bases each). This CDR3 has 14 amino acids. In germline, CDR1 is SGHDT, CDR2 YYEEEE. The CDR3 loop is CASRQPGTYNGQFF. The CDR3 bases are TGTGCCAGCAGACAGCCTGGGACCTACAATGGGCAGTTCTTC.

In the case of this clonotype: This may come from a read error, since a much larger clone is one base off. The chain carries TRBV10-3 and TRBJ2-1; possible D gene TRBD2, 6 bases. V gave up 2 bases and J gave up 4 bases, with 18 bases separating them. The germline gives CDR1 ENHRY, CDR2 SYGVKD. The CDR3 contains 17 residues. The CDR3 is CAISETPASEGYNEQFF. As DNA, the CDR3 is TGTGCCATCAGTGAGACCCCGGCTAGCGAGGGTTACAATGAGCAGTTCTTC.

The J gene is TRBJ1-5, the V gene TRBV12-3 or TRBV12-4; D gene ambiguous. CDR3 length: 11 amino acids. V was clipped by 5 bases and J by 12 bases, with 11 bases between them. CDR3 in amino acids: CASSLEELQHF. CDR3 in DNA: TGTGCCAGCAGTCTCGAGGAGCTCCAGCATTTT.

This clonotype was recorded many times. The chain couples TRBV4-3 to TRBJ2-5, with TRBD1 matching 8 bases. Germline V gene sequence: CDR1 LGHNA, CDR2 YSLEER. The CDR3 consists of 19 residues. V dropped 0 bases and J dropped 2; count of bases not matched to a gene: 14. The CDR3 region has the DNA TGCGCCAGCAGCCAAGATCGCGCGGGACAGGCTTTGTATCAAGAGACCCAGTACTTC. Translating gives CASSQDRAGQALYQETQYF.

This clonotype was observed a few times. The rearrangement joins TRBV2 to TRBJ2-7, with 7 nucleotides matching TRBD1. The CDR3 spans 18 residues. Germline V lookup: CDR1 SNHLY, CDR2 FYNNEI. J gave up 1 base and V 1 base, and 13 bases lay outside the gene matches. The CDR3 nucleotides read TGTGCCAGCAGTGAAGACAGGGGACCTTGGGGGAGATCCTACGAGCAGTACTTC. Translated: CASSEDRGPWGRSYEQYF.

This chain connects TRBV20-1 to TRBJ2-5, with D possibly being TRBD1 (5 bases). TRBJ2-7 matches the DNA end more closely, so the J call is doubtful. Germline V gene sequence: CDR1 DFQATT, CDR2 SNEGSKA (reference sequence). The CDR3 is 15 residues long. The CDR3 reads CSARGREGASYEQYF. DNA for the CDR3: TGCAGTGCTAGAGGTAGAGAAGGGGCATCCTACGAGCAGTACTTC.

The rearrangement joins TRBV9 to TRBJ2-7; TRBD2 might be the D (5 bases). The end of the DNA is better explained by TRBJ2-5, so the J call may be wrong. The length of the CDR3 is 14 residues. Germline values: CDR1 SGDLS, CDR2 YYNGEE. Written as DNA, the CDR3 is TGTGCCAGCAGCGCCGGGGATTCCAGCGAGACCCAGTACTTC. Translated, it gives CASSAGDSSETQYF.